These T cell receptor beta chains were read from a single sample in a study of T cell repertoires in cytomegalovirus infection. Using its own MiXCR run on the reads, TCRdb lists one record per CDR3 protein. The sample holds 200,000 to 300,000 distinct CDR3 sequences; 9.1% are singletons and the top ten take about 15%. Sequences were obtained from PBMCs. All receptors derive from a human donor in good health (CMV status not recorded). Some clones in this sample may be carry-over from other donors' samples. CDR3s include the opening cysteine and the closing phenylalanine or tryptophan. Fields, in order: clone size, CDR3 length, J gene, V gene, D gene, CDR3 protein, CDR3 DNA. D genes are given only for firm matches. Clone size is shown for a subset of rows, as once, few, many or a class of expanded clone.

>few|16|TRBJ2-5|TRBV4-3|.
CASSQGASWYQETQYF
TGCGCCAGCAGCCAAGGGGCTAGCTGGTACCAAGAGACCCAGTACTTC
>many|15|TRBJ1-1|TRBV5-1|TRBD1
CASSRTGDMNTEAFF
TGCGCCAGCAGCAGGACAGGGGACATGAACACTGAAGCTTTCTTT
>few|13|TRBJ2-1|TRBV4-2|.
CASSQDGFSEQFF
TGTGCCAGCAGCCAAGATGGCTTTAGTGAGCAGTTCTTC
>many|15|TRBJ1-2|TRBV19|.
CASSIGGHPNYGYTF
TGTGCCAGTAGTATCGGGGGGCATCCTAACTATGGCTACACCTTC
>few|15|TRBJ2-3|TRBV6-1|TRBD2
CASSEFGSGWDTQYF
TGTGCCAGCAGTGAATTTGGTAGCGGGTGGGATACGCAGTATTTT
>.|13|TRBJ2-1|TRBV6-2/TRBV6-3|.
CASSLAVSSEQFF
TGTGCCAGCAGTTTAGCGGTATCTTCTGAGCAGTTCTTC
>.|15|TRBJ1-2|TRBV5-4|.
CASSLGTAAGRSYTF
TGTGCCAGCAGCTTGGGTACGGCAGCTGGTAGGAGCTACACCTTC
>.|15|TRBJ1-1|TRBV7-6|.
CASSPTATLAAEAFF
TGTGCCAGCAGCCCGACCGCCACCTTAGCGGCTGAAGCTTTCTTT
>few|15|TRBJ1-2|TRBV6-2/TRBV6-3|.
CASSPARGVNYGYTF
TGTGCCAGCAGTCCCGCCCGGGGCGTAAACTATGGCTACACCTTC
>many|20|TRBJ2-1|TRBV7-9|TRBD2
CASSLFGASGLGYSYNEQFF
TGTGCCAGCAGCTTATTTGGGGCTAGCGGGTTAGGATACTCCTACAATGAGCAGTTCTTC
>many|15|TRBJ1-1|TRBV15|.
CATSPRGQPGTEAFF
TGTGCCACCAGCCCCCGCGGGCAGCCGGGCACTGAAGCTTTCTTT
>.|14|TRBJ1-1|TRBV5-1|.
CASSSDLKSTEAFF
TGCGCCAGCAGCTCGGACCTAAAGAGCACTGAAGCTTTCTTT
>.|13|TRBJ1-6|TRBV25-1|.
CASKPPWTGPLHF
TGTGCCAGCAAACCCCCGTGGACCGGACCCCTCCACTTT
>many|15|TRBJ2-5|TRBV7-7|TRBD2
CASSSDSGSVETQYF
TGTGCTAGCAGCTCGGATAGCGGGAGTGTGGAGACCCAGTACTTC
>few|15|TRBJ2-7|TRBV4-3|.
CASSQGLGERGEQYF
TGCGCCAGCAGCCAAGGGTTAGGGGAAAGAGGCGAGCAGTACTTC
>many|13|TRBJ1-2|TRBV19|.
CASSRPADYGYTF
TGTGCCAGTAGTCGGCCAGCGGACTATGGCTACACCTTC
>few|17|TRBJ2-1|TRBV6-2/TRBV6-3|TRBD2
CASTTGTSGRLNNEQFF
TGTGCCAGCACCACGGGGACTAGCGGGAGGCTGAACAATGAGCAGTTCTTC
>many|17|TRBJ2-1|TRBV7-2|.
CASSPRGTVAGGNEQFF
TGTGCCAGCAGCCCGAGAGGGACAGTGGCTGGGGGGAATGAGCAGTTCTTC
>many|15|TRBJ1-6|TRBV7-3|.
CASSLSGGQSSPLHF
TGTGCCAGCAGCTTATCTGGGGGGCAAAGTTCACCCCTCCACTTT
>many|13|TRBJ2-5|TRBV7-2|.
CASSAELLRTQYF
TGTGCCAGCAGCGCGGAGTTATTGCGGACCCAGTACTTC
>many|15|TRBJ1-1|TRBV19|.
CASSISAAANTEAFF
TGTGCCAGTAGTATAAGCGCAGCCGCGAACACTGAAGCTTTCTTT
>many|15|TRBJ2-7|TRBV7-2|.
CASSLGHTLDREQYF
TGTGCCAGCAGCTTAGGACATACTTTAGACAGGGAGCAGTACTTC
>few|14|TRBJ2-7|TRBV11-2|TRBD2
CASSWGTSGNEQYF
TGTGCCAGCAGCTGGGGGACTAGCGGGAACGAGCAGTACTTC
>.|14|TRBJ2-7|TRBV6-2/TRBV6-3|TRBD1
CASSYGQGASEQYF
TGTGCCAGCAGTTACGGTCAGGGGGCGAGCGAGCAGTACTTC
>many|13|TRBJ2-1|TRBV7-2|TRBD1
CATQDRSYNEQFF
TGTGCCACCCAGGACAGGTCCTACAATGAGCAGTTCTTC
>many|14|TRBJ2-4|TRBV7-2|.
CASSLYRGASIQYF
TGTGCCAGCAGCTTATATCGAGGGGCGAGCATTCAGTACTTC
>many|12|TRBJ1-2|TRBV7-2|.
CASSVLRPGYTF
TGTGCCAGCAGCGTCCTCCGGCCTGGCTACACCTTC
>many|14|TRBJ2-7|TRBV7-2|TRBD1
CASSLARGLYEQYF
TGTGCCAGCAGCTTAGCCAGGGGGCTCTACGAGCAGTACTTC
>many|14|TRBJ1-1|TRBV7-2|.
CASSISTGGTEAFF
TGTGCCAGCAGCATCTCGACAGGAGGGACTGAAGCTTTCTTT